This T cell receptor beta chain was sequenced for a study of blood T cell repertoires in COVID-19. Study-level information: Donors in the United States, Italy and Spain gave samples during acute or convalescent COVID-19. Nucleic acid was either cDNA or gDNA, and it came from T cells, B-cell-depleted T cells, or PBMCs.

Seattle researchers signed up patients amid active infection and tracked them longitudinally. TCRdb's table, derived via immunoSEQ multiplex PCR, lists solely in-frame clones and lacks some. The table has 85,000 to 100,000 clones, around nine tenths seen once. The CDR3 length is 17 residues. V lost 4 bases and J lost 0, with 16 bases in between. In germline, CDR1 is LGHDT, CDR2 YNNKEL (reference sequence). The specimen was peripheral blood. The gene calls are TRBV3-1 (or the pseudogene TRBV3-2) and TRBJ1-3; TRBD1 is a possible D gene (5 bases). This clonotype originated in a woman aged 60-70 years with COVID-19, enrolled during active disease. In nucleotides, the CDR3 is TGTGCCAGCAGCCCGACGCGGACACCGATCTCTGGAAACACCATATATTTT. Translation: CASSPTRTPISGNTIYF.